The clone carrying this T cell receptor (beta chain) was counted ten times or more. Its antigen is unknown. It was genomic DNA that served as the template for profiling TCR beta VDJ and CDR3. MiXCR, run by TCRdb on the reads, gives a single entry per CDR3 protein. Seen here are 310,000 or so distinct CDR3 sequences, under 60% observed once, and the top ten hold 1% to 1.5%. Sequencing involved patients with CD8+CD57+ cell expansion previously shown by flow cytometry. Every one of the patients had aplastic anemia (severe, acquired). This CDR3 spans 14 amino acids. The V gene lost 2 bases and the J gene lost 11 bases, with 16 bases spanning the gap. The data are from a study of CD8+CD57+ T cells in acquired aplastic anemia. Across the study: The average for DNA from sorted CD4+ and CD8+ cells was 3.2 ug.

Study-wide findings and caveats: Significance was not reached for CD8+ Simpson's diversity between patients and controls. Around 29 CD8+ CDR3 sequences were shared between patients and controls.

This TCR came from a human donor with aplastic anemia. The sequencing input was sorted CD4+, CD8+, or CD8+CD57+ T cells (not recorded which) from PBMCs. The chain recombines TRBV12-3 or TRBV12-4 with TRBJ2-4; TRBD2 is a possible D gene (5 bases). The DNA for the CDR3 is TGTGCCAGCAGTTTATCGGGGTCCGCCATACTTCAGTACTTC. Translating gives CASSLSGSAILQYF.